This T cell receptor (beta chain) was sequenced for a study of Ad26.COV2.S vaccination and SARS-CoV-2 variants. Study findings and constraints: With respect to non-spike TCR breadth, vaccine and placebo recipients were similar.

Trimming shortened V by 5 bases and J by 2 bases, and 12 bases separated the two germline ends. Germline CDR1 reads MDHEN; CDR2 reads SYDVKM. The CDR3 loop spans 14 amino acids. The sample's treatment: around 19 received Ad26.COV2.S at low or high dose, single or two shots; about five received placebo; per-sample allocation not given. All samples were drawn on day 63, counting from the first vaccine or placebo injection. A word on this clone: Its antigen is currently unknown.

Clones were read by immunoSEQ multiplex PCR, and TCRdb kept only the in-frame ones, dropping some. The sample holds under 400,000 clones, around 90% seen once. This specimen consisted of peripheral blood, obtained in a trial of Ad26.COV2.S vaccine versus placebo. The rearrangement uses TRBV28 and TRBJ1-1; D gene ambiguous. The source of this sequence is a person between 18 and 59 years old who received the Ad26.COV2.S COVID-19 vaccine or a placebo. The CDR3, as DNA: TGTGCCAGCAGTCCCCTGGCTGGCAACACTGAAGCTTTCTTT. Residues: CASSPLAGNTEAFF.